This entry is about one TCR beta chain. The antigen is undetermined. Sequencing was performed with immunoSEQ multiplex PCR; in TCRdb, only in-frame clones are kept and a portion is missing. The table shows roughly 520,000 clones, with around 96% occurring only once. Trimming left V 2 bases short and J 11 bases short, with 15 bases between. The CDR3 extends over 13 amino acids. The germline V gene has CDR1 SGHNT and CDR2 YENEEA. This record belongs to a study of shared clonotypes between healthy human individuals. Study in general: Each donor's CD8 memory used one plate, CD8 naive two, each CD4 subset three.

The study, taken as a whole, reports: The researchers took only blood, and tissue repertoires probably look different. Generation probabilities were higher for clonotypes shared across all four sorted-subset donors than for unshared ones.

The origin of this receptor is a woman aged 25 to 39 in good health. Sequencing was done on a sample of naive CD4+ T cells sorted from blood. Subset specified: CD45RA+ positively selected. V gene TRBV11-3 combines with J gene TRBJ2-5; D not certain. The CDR3 sequence: CASSLQASLEQYF. The CDR3 DNA sequence: TGTGCCAGCAGCTTACAGGCGTCCTTGGAGCAGTACTTC.